Listed here are 29 T cell receptor beta chains from one sample, sequenced in a study of control samples from healthy donors and cancer patients. Using immunoSEQ multiplex PCR, the repertoire was profiled, and TCRdb retains in-frame clones only, with some absent. The sample records 20,000 to 25,000 clones, roughly 80% being singletons. Material for sequencing was PBMCs. The receptors come from a man aged 55 to 70 with colorectal cancer.

The chain carries TRBV2 and TRBJ1-4; D is uncertain. This CDR3 has 15 residues. Germline-derived CDR1 and CDR2 are SNHLY and FYNNEI. V was pared by 2 bases and J by 3 bases, with 10 bases between. Here the CDR3 DNA reads TGTGCCAGCAGTGAAAGTCTGAGGGCTAATGAAAAACTGTTTTTT. Translation: CASSESLRANEKLFF.

The CDR3 loop is CAISESGQQLSYGYTF. The CDR3, as DNA: TGTGCCATCAGTGAGTCGGGACAGCAACTGAGCTATGGCTACACCTTC. The rearrangement links TRBV10-3 to TRBJ1-2; 7 nucleotides match TRBD1. In germline, CDR1 is ENHRY, CDR2 SYGVKD. The CDR3 spans 16 residues. After removal of 0 bases from V and 4 bases from J, the junction contained 8 bases not matched to a gene.

This chain joins TRBV9 and TRBJ1-1; TRBD1 is a possible D gene (6 bases). The CDR3 runs 14 residues. The V end lost 4 bases, the J end lost 1 base, and 11 bases lay between the germline ends. From germline, CDR1 is SGDLS and CDR2 YYNGEE. As DNA, the CDR3 is TGTGCCAGCAGCTCCGGACAGCCGAACACTGAAGCTTTCTTT. Translating gives CASSSGQPNTEAFF.

This clone was picked up a small number of times. The chain recombines TRBV28 with TRBJ2-7, with D unresolved. Germline V lookup: CDR1 MDHEN, CDR2 SYDVKM. V shed 5 bases and J shed 2 bases, with 10 bases lying between them. The CDR3 runs 13 residues. CDR3 sequence (DNA): TGTGCCAGCAGTAGGACGGCAACCTACGAGCAGTACGTC. It encodes CASSRTATYEQYV.

The chain carries TRBV3-1 (or the pseudogene TRBV3-2) and TRBJ1-4; D unclear. The CDR3 sequence is 13 residues long. V gave up 4 bases and J gave up 6 bases, with 9 bases separating them. Germline-derived CDR1 and CDR2 are LGHDT and YNNKEL (reference sequence). CDR3 nucleotides: TGTGCCAGCAGCCGTCTACAGCATGAAAAACTGTTTTTT. Protein product: CASSRLQHEKLFF.

The rearrangement links TRBV6-2 or TRBV6-3 to TRBJ1-2; D is uncertain. CDR1 MNHEY and CDR2 SVGEGT come from the germline V gene. The CDR3 has 14 amino acids. V gave up 2 bases and J gave up 10 bases, with 17 bases separating them. The CDR3: CASSYRMGMDPYTF. As DNA, the CDR3 is TGTGCCAGCAGTTACCGGATGGGGATGGATCCCTACACCTTC.

The chain carries TRBV2 and TRBJ1-6, with D maybe TRBD1 (6 bases). Between the trimmed V and J ends, which lost 1 base and 6 bases, there was a span of 13 bases. From germline, CDR1 is SNHLY and CDR2 FYNNEI. The CDR3 loop spans 16 amino acids. The CDR3 is CASSEGGGPGNSPLHF. Written as DNA, the CDR3 is TGTGCCAGCAGTGAAGGGGGGGGGCCCGGTAATTCACCCCTCCACTTT.

The V and J genes are TRBV11-2 and TRBJ2-1; 13 bases are a match to TRBD2. Germline CDR1 reads SGHAT; CDR2 reads FQNNGV. Unmatched junction bases numbered 6, after V lost 1 base and J lost 6 bases. This CDR3 has 17 amino acids. The CDR3 DNA reads TGTGCCAGCAGCTTAGCCGGGGGACTAGCGGGGTTCAATGAGCAGTTCTTC. Translated, it gives CASSLAGGLAGFNEQFF.

This clone was counted only a few times. The V gene is TRBV9, the J gene TRBJ2-1, with D unclear. Trimming removed 6 bases at V and 8 bases at J, with 24 bases between. Germline values: CDR1 SGDLS, CDR2 YYNGEE. This CDR3 has 16 amino acids. This chain's CDR3 is CASTKTPRGDPHEQFF. The CDR3 region has the DNA TGTGCCAGCACCAAAACCCCTCGTGGGGATCCGCATGAGCAGTTCTTC.

The J gene is TRBJ1-1, the V gene TRBV5-1; 7 bases align to TRBD1. CDR1 and CDR2 from the germline V gene are SGHRS and YFSETQ. J lost 1 base, V lost 4 bases, and 7 bases had no gene match. The CDR3 consists of 15 residues. The CDR3 is CASSPPGTANTEAFF. CDR3 nucleotides: TGCGCCAGCAGCCCACCCGGGACAGCGAACACTGAAGCTTTCTTT.

This clone was seen more than once but under ten times. The chain carries TRBV13 and TRBJ2-4; TRBD1 matches 7 bases. Trimming took 5 bases from V and 8 from J; bases not matched to a gene: 6. CDR3 length: 13 residues. Germline lookup yields CDR1 PRHDT and CDR2 FYEKMQ (reference sequence). CDR3 nucleotide sequence: TGTGCCAGCAGCGGCCCGGGACAGTACATTCAGTACTTC. Amino acid sequence: CASSGPGQYIQYF.

The genes are TRBV14 and TRBJ2-1, with 12 bases that match TRBD2. Germline V gives CDR1 SGHDN, CDR2 FVKESK. The junction had 10 bases not matched to a gene; V was cut back by 4 bases and J by 9 bases. This CDR3 contains 16 residues. CDR3 in amino acids: CASSPRTSGGLGEQFF. In DNA form, the CDR3 reads TGTGCCAGCAGCCCACGAACTAGCGGGGGGCTCGGTGAGCAGTTCTTC.

The chain uses TRBV19 and TRBJ1-2; D not certain. V gave up 11 bases and J gave up 8 bases, with 15 bases separating them. CDR3 length: 11 amino acids. From germline, CDR1 is LNHDA and CDR2 SQIVND (reference sequence). CDR3 region: CASRRQRGYTF. The CDR3 nucleotides read TGTGCCTCCCGCCGGCAAAGGGGCTACACCTTC.

This rearrangement joins TRBV3-1 (or the pseudogene TRBV3-2) to TRBJ2-1, with D possibly matching TRBD2 (5 bases). V gave up 4 bases and J gave up 6 bases, with 13 bases separating them. The CDR3 has 14 amino acids. Germline CDR1 reads LGHDT; CDR2 reads YNNKEL (reference sequence). CDR3 sequence (DNA): TGTGCCAGCAGCCCCGTCGCGGGTGGCAATGAGCAGTTCTTC. Amino acid sequence: CASSPVAGGNEQFF.

This sequence joins TRBV7-2 and TRBJ1-2; 9 bases map to TRBD1. V shed 3 bases, J shed 0 bases, and the junction held 8 bases outside the gene matches. Germline V lookup: CDR1 SGHTA, CDR2 FQGNSA. There are 17 residues in the CDR3. The CDR3 loop is CASSLWDRASPNYGYTF. The CDR3 region has the DNA TGTGCCAGCAGCTTGTGGGACAGGGCCTCCCCTAACTATGGCTACACCTTC.

The V call is TRBV10-3, the J call TRBJ2-1; 8 bases map to TRBD2. CDR1 is ENHRY, CDR2 SYGVKD, per germline. V trimming: 10 bases; J trimming: 7 bases; junction bases outside the gene matches: 12. The CDR3 loop spans 14 amino acids. This chain's CDR3 is CATIRASGFNEQFF. The CDR3 coding sequence is TGTGCCACCATAAGAGCTAGCGGGTTTAATGAGCAGTTCTTC.

J is TRBJ2-5 and V is TRBV30; the match to TRBD2 covers 8 bases. CDR3 size: 11 residues. V was clipped by 3 bases and J by 14 bases; unmatched bases: 8. Germline CDR1 is GTSNPN and CDR2 is SVGIG (reference sequence). CDR3 sequence: CAWSIAGRCYF. The CDR3 DNA follows: TGTGCCTGGAGCATAGCGGGGCGTTGTTACTTC.

The CDR3, as DNA: TGTGCCTGGAGTGGGGGAAGAGGCGAAAAACTGTTTTTT. Amino acids: CAWSGGRGEKLFF. The chain joins TRBV30 to TRBJ1-4; no definite D call. The ends were cut back, 1 base at V and 8 bases at J, with 11 bases in the middle. The CDR3 has 13 amino acids. Germline assignment: CDR1 GTSNPN and CDR2 SVGIG (reference sequence).

The chain is built from TRBV2 and TRBJ1-5; D perhaps matches TRBD1 (6 bases). CDR3 size: 16 residues. V was cut by 7 bases and J by 2 bases, with 18 bases left in between. Germline V lookup: CDR1 SNHLY, CDR2 FYNNEI. In DNA, the CDR3 is TGTGCCAGCAAGAGGACAGTCGAATTAGGCAATCAGCCCCAGCATTTT. Translated: CASKRTVELGNQPQHF.

The chain uses TRBV5-4 and TRBJ2-5, with D maybe TRBD2 (6 bases). This CDR3 comprises 13 residues. Trimming removed 0 bases from V and 5 bases from J, with 8 bases in between. Per germline, CDR1 SGHNT and CDR2 YYREEE (reference sequence). CDR3 sequence: CASSLGGGETQYF. The CDR3 DNA is TGTGCCAGCAGCTTGGGTGGGGGGGAGACCCAGTACTTC. Based on the CDR3 plus reference TRBV5-4 and TRBJ2-5, the full variable domain is ETGVTQSPTHLIKTRGQQVTLRCSSQSGHNTVSWYQQALGQGPQFIFQYYREEENGRGNFPPRFSGLQFPNYSSELNVNALELDDSALYLCASSLGGGETQYFGPGTRLLVL.

This sequence joins TRBV15 and TRBJ1-5; possibly TRBD1 for D (5 bases). Germline-derived CDR1 and CDR2 are LNHNV and YYDKDF (reference sequence). Trimming took 1 base from V and 5 from J, leaving 6 bases between them. The CDR3 is 13 residues long. CDR3 sequence reads: CATSRARDQPQHF. DNA for the CDR3: TGTGCCACCAGCAGAGCCAGGGATCAGCCCCAGCATTTT.

This sequence joins TRBV5-1 and TRBJ1-4, with a weak D call TRBD1 (6 bases). The length of the CDR3 is 15 residues. V was shortened by 1 base and J by 5 bases, with 12 bases between the two germline ends. CDR1 SGHRS and CDR2 YFSETQ come from the germline V gene. In DNA, the CDR3 is TGCGCCAGCAGCTTGCGAGGTCAGGGGAATGAAAAACTGTTTTTT. As protein: CASSLRGQGNEKLFF.

The V and J genes are TRBV5-1 and TRBJ2-3; 12 nucleotides align to TRBD1. CDR1 is SGHRS, CDR2 YFSETQ, per germline. This CDR3 comprises 14 residues. V shed 5 bases and J 5 bases; nucleotides not matched to a gene: 3. The CDR3 DNA is TGCGCCAGCAGTGGGACAGGGGGCAAAGATACGCAGTATTTT. Its protein is CASSGTGGKDTQYF.

The CDR3 nucleotides read TGTGCCTCTCTAAGTGGTTCCACCTACGAGCAGTACGTC. Its protein is CASLSGSTYEQYV. The J gene is TRBJ2-7, the V gene TRBV28; D gene uncertain. V lost 11 bases and J 2 bases, leaving 16 bases between the germline ends. Germline lookup yields CDR1 MDHEN and CDR2 SYDVKM. This CDR3 comprises 13 residues.

DNA of the CDR3: TGTGCCAGCAGCTTGTATAGAGGTGAAGCTTTCTTT. It is translated as CASSLYRGEAFF. V usage is TRBV5-6 and J usage is TRBJ1-1; D unresolved. The V end lost 1 base, the J end lost 7 bases, and 8 bases lay between the germline ends. CDR1 is SGHDT, CDR2 YYEEEE, per germline. The CDR3 runs to 12 residues.

V gene TRBV3-1 (or the pseudogene TRBV3-2) combines with J gene TRBJ2-1; D is ambiguous. Germline V CDR1 and CDR2: LGHDT, YNNKEL (reference sequence). CDR3 size: 16 residues. V was trimmed by 5 bases and J by 4 bases, leaving 18 bases between them. The CDR3 DNA follows: TGTGCCAGCAGCGAGCTTTTTGGTTCCTTGTACAATGAGCAGTTCTTC. Amino acids: CASSELFGSLYNEQFF.

The chain carries TRBV30 and TRBJ1-2; tentative D call: TRBD1 (6 bases). The V end was cut by 0 bases, the J end by 4 bases, with 18 bases between. Germline lookup yields CDR1 GTSNPN and CDR2 SVGIG (reference sequence). The CDR3 loop spans 16 amino acids. The CDR3 nucleotides read TGTGCCTGGAGTGTGGGGACATCCCAGGTATCCTATGGCTACACCTTC. Amino acid sequence: CAWSVGTSQVSYGYTF.

The rearrangement joins TRBV25-1 to TRBJ1-6; no reliable D call. The CDR3 is made up of 13 amino acids. Germline V lookup: CDR1 MGHDK, CDR2 SYGVNS. Trimming removed 8 bases at V and 10 bases at J, with 15 bases between. The CDR3 loop reads CASCQTLGSPLHF. CDR3 nucleotide sequence: TGTGCCAGCTGCCAAACCCTTGGGTCACCCCTCCACTTT.

The rearrangement uses TRBV5-4 and TRBJ1-2, with TRBD1 as a possible D gene (5 bases). The germline V gene has CDR1 SGHNT and CDR2 YYREEE (reference sequence). The CDR3 runs 13 residues. V was shortened by 0 bases and J by 10 bases, with 13 bases between the two germline ends. The CDR3 sequence is CASSLAGAADYTF. In nucleotides, the CDR3 is TGTGCCAGCAGCTTGGCTGGGGCTGCTGACTACACCTTC.